The 14 T cell receptor beta chains below were found in one sample sequenced in a study of Ad26.COV2.S vaccination and SARS-CoV-2 variants. Sequencing used immunoSEQ multiplex PCR; TCRdb keeps in-frame clones, though not all of them. The sample lists fewer than 900,000 clones; roughly 90% were seen once. Noted treatment: roughly 19 received Ad26.COV2.S at low or high dose, single or two shots; several received placebo; per-sample allocation not given. Specimens were obtained on day 63 following the first vaccine or placebo injection. The sample consisted of peripheral blood, taken in a trial of Ad26.COV2.S vaccine versus placebo. These receptors were obtained from a person between 18 and 59 years old who received the Ad26.COV2.S COVID-19 vaccine or a placebo.

As to this clone: The same CDR3 is also encoded by other DNA sequences in this sample. This chain connects TRBV19 to TRBJ2-3; unclear D gene. Germline CDR1 LNHDA, CDR2 SQIVND (reference sequence). The CDR3 is made up of 13 amino acids. Trimming took off 3 bases at V and 1 base at J, with 5 bases between the two ends. CDR3 sequence: CASSIQGTDTQYF. CDR3 bases: TGTGCCAGTAGTATCCAAGGCACAGATACGCAGTATTTT.

The chain uses TRBV5-6 and TRBJ2-5, with TRBD1 identical over 8 bases. Germline lookup yields CDR1 SGHDT and CDR2 YYEEEE. J lost 4 bases, V lost 4 bases, and 9 bases had no gene match. The CDR3 runs to 15 residues. For the CDR3, the DNA is TGTGCCAGCAGCGACCGACAGGGGCCAAGAGAGACCCAGTACTTC. Its translation: CASSDRQGPRETQYF.

The chain carries TRBV2 and TRBJ2-7; D gene ambiguous. CDR3 size: 16 residues. The germline CDR1 and CDR2 sequences are SNHLY and FYNNEI. V was pared by 5 bases and J by 7 bases, with 24 bases between. The CDR3 coding sequence is TGTGCCAGCAGTCTTTATCTTTGGACCAATCTGGGGGAGCAGTACTTC. Encoded protein: CASSLYLWTNLGEQYF.

The gene calls are TRBV6-5 and TRBJ1-2; unclear D gene. Germline CDR1 is MNHEY and CDR2 is SVGAGI. V lost 5 bases to trimming and J lost 4 bases, with 8 bases between them. CDR3 length: 12 residues. The CDR3 loop is CASSPDSYGYTF. As DNA, the CDR3 is TGTGCCAGCAGTCCGGATTCCTATGGCTACACCTTC.

The chain combines TRBV7-9 with TRBJ2-7; D unclear. V was cut by 5 bases and J by 5 bases, with 13 bases left in between. Germline lookup yields CDR1 SEHNR and CDR2 FQNEAQ (reference sequence). The CDR3 loop spans 13 amino acids. CDR3 residues: CASSPPTYDEQYF. The DNA for the CDR3 is TGTGCCAGCAGCCCGCCGACGTACGACGAGCAGTACTTC.

This clone has only a few counts. The V call is TRBV19, the J call TRBJ1-2, with 10 bases identical to TRBD1. CDR3 length: 16 residues. J lost 6 bases, V lost 5 bases, and 12 bases had no gene match. Germline assignment: CDR1 LNHDA and CDR2 SQIVND (reference sequence). The CDR3, as DNA: TGTGCCAGTAGTCCCGGGACAGGGGTCCGGGCCAATGGCTACACCTTC. This sequence encodes CASSPGTGVRANGYTF.

V gene TRBV5-6 combines with J gene TRBJ2-7; D might be TRBD1 (6 bases). V was clipped by 6 bases and J by 3 bases, with 19 bases between them. CDR3 length: 15 amino acids. Germline V gives CDR1 SGHDT, CDR2 YYEEEE. The CDR3 is CASKTPGQDYYEQYF. In DNA form, the CDR3 reads TGTGCCAGCAAGACACCGGGACAAGACTACTACGAGCAGTACTTC.

The CDR3, as DNA: TGTGCCAGCAGCTTGAGGGACAGGTGGCACTATGGCTACACCTTC. It yields the protein CASSLRDRWHYGYTF. The chain carries TRBV11-2 and TRBJ1-2; 8 bases are a match to TRBD1. Germline V CDR1 and CDR2: SGHAT, FQNNGV. V lost 3 bases and J lost 3; bases outside the gene matches: 6. The CDR3 totals 15 residues.

The chain has TRBV27 and TRBJ2-7; D remains ambiguous. Per the germline V gene, CDR1 is MNHEY and CDR2 is SMNVEV (reference sequence). The CDR3 has 14 residues. Trimming left V 2 bases short and J 1 base short, with 9 bases between. The CDR3 region is CASSLGVGSYEQYF. Here the CDR3 DNA reads TGTGCCAGCAGTTTAGGAGTAGGATCCTACGAGCAGTACTTC.

V usage is TRBV7-9 and J usage is TRBJ2-1; 9 bases are shared with TRBD2. CDR1 SEHNR and CDR2 FQNEAQ come from the germline V gene (reference sequence). Trimming at V came to 5 bases and at J to 8 bases, leaving 16 bases not matched to a gene. The CDR3 has 17 residues. The CDR3 DNA reads as TGTGCCAGCAGCCCTAGCCAAAGACTAGCGGATTTTTATGAGCAGTTCTTC. Translating it yields CASSPSQRLADFYEQFF. Looking up the rest from reference TRBV7-9 and TRBJ2-1 gives the full variable domain: DTGVSQNPRHKITKRGQNVTFRCDPISEHNRLYWYRQTLGQGPEFLTYFQNEAQLEKSRLLSDRFSAERPKGSFSTLEIQRTEQGDSAMYLCASSPSQRLADFYEQFFGPGTRLTVL.

The rearrangement uses TRBV3-1 (or the pseudogene TRBV3-2) and TRBJ2-5; no clear D. Germline assignment: CDR1 LGHDT and CDR2 YNNKEL (reference sequence). Trimming removed 4 bases at V and 8 bases at J, with 11 bases between. This CDR3 has 12 amino acids. The CDR3 spells CASSLESGTQYF. As DNA, the CDR3 is TGTGCCAGCAGCCTTGAGTCCGGAACCCAGTACTTC.

This chain joins TRBV2 and TRBJ2-5; TRBD2 aligns across 10 bases. The CDR3 extends over 16 amino acids. Germline CDR1 reads SNHLY; CDR2 reads FYNNEI. With V trimmed by 6 bases and J by 4 bases, 11 bases remained unmatched. The chain's CDR3 is CASSFSGGERGETQYF. As DNA, the CDR3 is TGTGCCAGCAGCTTCAGCGGGGGGGAAAGGGGAGAGACCCAGTACTTC.

This rearrangement joins TRBV30 to TRBJ2-5, with a tentative D call TRBD1 (6 bases). This CDR3 region has 16 residues. Trimming pared 1 base from V and 5 bases from J, leaving 20 bases between. The V gene's germline CDR1 is GTSNPN and CDR2 SVGIG (reference sequence). CDR3 DNA: TGTGCCTGGAGTGCAACCGGGACATCACGAGGGGAGACCCAGTACTTC. It codes for CAWSATGTSRGETQYF.

The chain joins TRBV6-6 to TRBJ1-4; TRBD1 is a possible D gene (6 bases). Germline values: CDR1 MNHNY, CDR2 SVGAGI (reference sequence). Trimming took 8 bases from V and 0 from J, leaving 10 bases between them. This CDR3 has 14 residues. The CDR3, as DNA: TGTGCCAGCCGGACAGCTGCAACTAATGAAAAACTGTTTTTT. Translated, it gives CASRTAATNEKLFF.